One sample yielded the 21 T cell receptor beta chains listed below, sequenced in a study of CD8 T cells in ankylosing spondylitis. MiXCR was run by TCRdb on the 5' RACE reads, yielding one entry per CDR3 protein. The sample lists about 220,000 distinct CDR3 sequences; about a quarter were seen once. Material for sequencing was blood, either unsorted or a sorted T cell fraction (not recorded which). The receptors originated from a male donor with ankylosing spondylitis or in good health (not recorded which).

This clonotype showed up many times. The chain couples TRBV12-5 to TRBJ1-4; D remains ambiguous. The CDR3 length is 12 residues. The ends were cut back, 6 bases at V and 14 bases at J, with 16 bases in the middle. CDR1 and CDR2 from the germline V gene are LGHNT and FRNRAP. CDR3 sequence: CASGLGGLGLFF. DNA for the CDR3: TGTGCTAGTGGATTAGGAGGTTTGGGGCTGTTTTTT.

Many counts were recorded for this clonotype. The chain has TRBV10-3 and TRBJ1-1; D possibly corresponds to TRBD1 (6 bases). The CDR3 spans 16 residues. CDR1 is ENHRY and CDR2 is SYGVKD in the germline V gene. Trimming left V 0 bases short and J 1 base short, with 12 bases between. CDR3 protein: CAISESTGTRNTEAFF. CDR3 nucleotide sequence: TGTGCCATCAGTGAGTCCACAGGGACGCGGAACACTGAAGCTTTCTTT.

This clonotype showed up many times. This rearrangement joins TRBV10-3 to TRBJ2-1; D possibly corresponds to TRBD2 (5 bases). CDR3 length: 14 residues. Germline V CDR1 and CDR2: ENHRY, SYGVKD. Trimming removed 3 bases at V and 4 bases at J, with 10 bases between. CDR3 sequence (DNA): TGTGCCATCAGTGATGGGCCGGGATACAATGAGCAGTTCTTC. Residues: CAISDGPGYNEQFF.

This clonotype has a handful of counts. This sequence joins TRBV29-1 and TRBJ1-1; 9 nucleotides align to TRBD1. The J segment lost 3 bases and the V segment lost 5 bases, leaving 10 bases of the junction unmatched. The CDR3 contains 15 residues. Germline V lookup: CDR1 SQVTM, CDR2 ANQGSEA. CDR3 sequence (DNA): TGCAGCGTTACCGACACAGGGGGCGCGGACACTGAAGCTTTCTTT. It encodes CSVTDTGGADTEAFF.

This clonotype was observed many times. This chain joins TRBV6-2 or TRBV6-3 and TRBJ2-3; 14 bases are a match to TRBD2. After removal of 5 bases from V and 6 bases from J, the junction contained 22 bases not matched to a gene. The CDR3 consists of 21 residues. Germline V gene lookup returns CDR1 MNHEY and CDR2 SVGEGT. In nucleotides, the CDR3 is TGTGCCAGCAGTCGTGGGACAGGGGGCGCCGGACTAGCGGGAGGTTTGGATACGCAGTATTTT. It codes for CASSRGTGGAGLAGGLDTQYF.

This chain links TRBV29-1 with TRBJ2-7, with 9 bases aligning to TRBD1. Trimming removed 6 bases from V and 6 bases from J; junction bases left unmatched: 6. Germline-derived CDR1 and CDR2 are SQVTM and ANQGSEA. The CDR3 is 12 residues long. The chain's CDR3 is CSVNRGPSEQYF. The CDR3 DNA sequence: TGCAGCGTGAACAGGGGGCCCTCCGAGCAGTACTTC.

The CDR3 is CAISEWTSLEGYEQYF. The CDR3 DNA is TGTGCCATCAGTGAGTGGACCTCCCTCGAGGGTTACGAGCAGTACTTC. V gene TRBV10-3 combines with J gene TRBJ2-7; tentative D call: TRBD2 (5 bases). The germline V gene encodes CDR1 ENHRY and CDR2 SYGVKD. The V end was cut by 1 base, the J end by 4 bases, with 17 bases between. The length of the CDR3 is 16 residues.

This chain connects TRBV7-3 to TRBJ2-1; 16 nucleotides agree with TRBD2. This CDR3 contains 16 residues. Germline V gene lookup returns CDR1 SGHTA and CDR2 FQGTGA. V was clipped by 5 bases and J by 7 bases; unmatched bases: 5. CDR3 sequence: CASSPMGLAGGNEQFF. In nucleotides, the CDR3 is TGTGCCAGCAGCCCAATGGGACTAGCGGGGGGGAATGAGCAGTTCTTC. The entire variable domain, with the rest obtained from reference TRBV7-3 and TRBJ2-1, is as follows: GAGVSQTPSNKVTEKGKYVELRCDPISGHTALYWYRQSLGQGPEFLIYFQGTGAADDSGLPNDRFFAVRPEGSVSTLKIQRTERGDSAVYLCASSPMGLAGGNEQFFGPGTRLTVL.

The rearrangement uses TRBV19 and TRBJ2-1; 7 nucleotides match TRBD1. The CDR3 loop spans 13 amino acids. The germline V gene encodes CDR1 LNHDA and CDR2 SQIVND (reference sequence). V dropped 5 bases and J dropped 7; count of bases not matched to a gene: 5. This CDR3 is CASSLDRWNEQFF. The CDR3 nucleotides read TGTGCCAGTAGTTTGGACAGGTGGAATGAGCAGTTCTTC.

As concerns this clonotype: A much more abundant neighbour one base away suggests this may be a read error. V and J are TRBV7-9 and TRBJ2-1; tentatively, D is TRBD2 (7 bases). Per germline, CDR1 SEHNR and CDR2 FQNEAQ (reference sequence). The CDR3 runs 16 residues. CDR3 sequence reads: CASCFLGGGSYNEQFF. The CDR3 coding sequence is TGTGCCAGCTGCTTCTTGGGGGGCGGGAGCTACAATGAGCAGTTCTTC.

This clonotype was recorded at least ten times. The V and J genes are TRBV28 and TRBJ2-5, with 8 bases that match TRBD2. The CDR3 spans 16 residues. Germline V CDR1 and CDR2: MDHEN, SYDVKM. The junction had 17 bases not matched to a gene; V was cut back by 9 bases and J by 5 bases. The CDR3 DNA reads as TGTGCCAGTTCACGCCTTGTAGCGGGATCACATGAGACCCAGTACTTC. Its translation: CASSRLVAGSHETQYF.

The sample holds many counts of this clonotype. The V and J genes are TRBV14 and TRBJ2-5; no clear D. Germline loops: CDR1 SGHDN, CDR2 FVKESK. Trimming stripped 0 bases from V and 5 bases from J, with 13 bases between. CDR3 length equals 15 residues. CDR3: CASSQDKAVWETQYF. The CDR3 DNA sequence: TGTGCCAGCAGCCAAGACAAAGCAGTCTGGGAGACCCAGTACTTC.

This clonotype was recorded many times. This chain joins TRBV7-9 and TRBJ2-2; D unresolved. The germline V gene has CDR1 SEHNR and CDR2 FQNEAQ (reference sequence). The germline V and J ends were trimmed by 5 bases and 0 bases, with 10 bases remaining between them. This CDR3 is built from 15 residues. The CDR3 region is CASSPMSANTGELFF. CDR3 DNA: TGTGCCAGCAGCCCCATGTCAGCGAACACCGGGGAGCTGTTTTTT.

This chain connects TRBV20-1 to TRBJ2-1; D tentatively reads TRBD1 or TRBD2 (5 bases each). The V end lost 2 bases, the J end lost 2 bases, and 16 bases lay between the germline ends. There are 16 residues in the CDR3. Germline V gene data show CDR1 as DFQATT and CDR2 as SNEGSKA (reference sequence). DNA for the CDR3: TGCAGTGCTAGAAACAGGAGGATAATCCCCTACAATGAGCAGTTCTTC. Its translation: CSARNRRIIPYNEQFF.

The chain is built from TRBV29-1 and TRBJ2-7; the D gene is possibly TRBD1 (5 bases). The CDR3 has 12 amino acids. CDR1 and CDR2 from the germline V gene are SQVTM and ANQGSEA. The V gene lost 0 bases and the J gene lost 2 bases, with 5 bases spanning the gap. CDR3 loop: CSVEDRAYEQYF. The CDR3 DNA reads TGCAGCGTTGAAGACAGGGCCTACGAGCAGTACTTC.

J is TRBJ2-1 and V is TRBV10-3; D is possibly TRBD2 (6 bases). Trimming shortened V by 7 bases and J by 6 bases, and 16 bases separated the two germline ends. CDR1 and CDR2 (germline): ENHRY, SYGVKD. The CDR3 loop spans 14 amino acids. The CDR3 sequence is CAITEGREVNEQFF. The DNA for the CDR3 is TGTGCCATCACGGAGGGCAGGGAGGTCAATGAGCAGTTCTTC.

The rearrangement joins TRBV19 to TRBJ2-4; unclear D gene. V dropped 5 bases and J dropped 0 bases, with 2 bases sitting between them. CDR3 length equals 12 residues. CDR1 and CDR2 from the germline V gene are LNHDA and SQIVND (reference sequence). CDR3 DNA sequence: TGTGCCAGTAGTCTAGCCAAAAACATTCAGTACTTC. Its translation is CASSLAKNIQYF.

The CDR3 coding sequence is TGCGCCAGCAGGACGGGGGACGAGCAGTACTTC. Amino acid sequence: CASRTGDEQYF. The chain combines TRBV5-1 with TRBJ2-7; maybe TRBD2 (6 bases). From germline, CDR1 is SGHRS and CDR2 YFSETQ. With 5 bases removed from V and 5 bases from J, the gap between germline ends came to 8 bases. The length of the CDR3 is 11 residues.

This clonotype came up a few times. The chain uses TRBV20-1 and TRBJ2-7, with 8 nucleotides matching TRBD2. Germline lookup yields CDR1 DFQATT and CDR2 SNEGSKA (reference sequence). J lost 3 bases, V lost 0 bases, and 7 bases had no gene match. The CDR3 loop spans 15 amino acids. The CDR3 coding sequence is TGCAGTGCTAGAGATTCGGGACTAGGAAACTACGAGCAGTACTTC. It is translated as CSARDSGLGNYEQYF.

This chain uses TRBV11-1 with TRBJ1-4; TRBD1 might be the D (5 bases). The CDR3 covers 16 residues. Germline assignment: CDR1 SGHAT and CDR2 FQDESV (reference sequence). V shed 3 bases and J shed 3 bases, with 14 bases lying between them. This CDR3 reads CASSFSSGMANEKLFF. CDR3 bases: TGTGCCAGCAGCTTTTCTTCAGGGATGGCTAATGAAAAACTGTTTTTT.

This clonotype was observed at least ten times. The V call is TRBV5-6, the J call TRBJ1-2; 12 bases align to TRBD1. The CDR3 covers 17 residues. CDR1 is SGHDT and CDR2 is YYEEEE in the germline V gene. The ends lost 5 bases at V and 1 base at J; junction bases unmatched: 9. Written as DNA, the CDR3 is TGTGCCAGCAGTTCCGGGACAGGGGGCGGATTTAACTATGGCTACACCTTC. Amino acids: CASSSGTGGGFNYGYTF.